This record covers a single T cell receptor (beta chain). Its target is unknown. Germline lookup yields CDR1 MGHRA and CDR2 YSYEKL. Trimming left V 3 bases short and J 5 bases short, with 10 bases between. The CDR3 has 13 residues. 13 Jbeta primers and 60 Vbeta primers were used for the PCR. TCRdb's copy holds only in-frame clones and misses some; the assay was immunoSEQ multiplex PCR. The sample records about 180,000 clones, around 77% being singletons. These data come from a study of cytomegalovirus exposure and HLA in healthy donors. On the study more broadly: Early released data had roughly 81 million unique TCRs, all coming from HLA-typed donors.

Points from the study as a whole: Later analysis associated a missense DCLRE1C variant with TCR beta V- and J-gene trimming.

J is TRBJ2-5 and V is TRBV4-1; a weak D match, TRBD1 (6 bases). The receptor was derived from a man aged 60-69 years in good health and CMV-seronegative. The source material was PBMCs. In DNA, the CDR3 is TGCGCCAGCAGCCACCCCACAGGGGAGACCCAGTACTTC. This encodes CASSHPTGETQYF.